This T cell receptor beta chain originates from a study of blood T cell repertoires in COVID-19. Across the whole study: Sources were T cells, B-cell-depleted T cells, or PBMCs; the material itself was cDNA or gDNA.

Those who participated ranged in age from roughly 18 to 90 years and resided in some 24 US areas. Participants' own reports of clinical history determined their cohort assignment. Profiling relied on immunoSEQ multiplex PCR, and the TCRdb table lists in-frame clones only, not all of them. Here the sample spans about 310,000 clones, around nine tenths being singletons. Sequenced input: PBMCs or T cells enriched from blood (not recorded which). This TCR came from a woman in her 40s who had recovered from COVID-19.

CDR3 coding DNA: TGCAGCGTTGAGACTAGCGGGGTATCAGATACGCAGTATTTT. It is translated as CSVETSGVSDTQYF. The J gene is TRBJ2-3, the V gene TRBV29-1, with 11 bases fitting TRBD2. The CDR3 runs to 14 residues. Germline values: CDR1 SQVTM, CDR2 ANQGSEA. After removal of 3 bases from V and 4 bases from J, the junction contained 3 bases not matched to a gene.